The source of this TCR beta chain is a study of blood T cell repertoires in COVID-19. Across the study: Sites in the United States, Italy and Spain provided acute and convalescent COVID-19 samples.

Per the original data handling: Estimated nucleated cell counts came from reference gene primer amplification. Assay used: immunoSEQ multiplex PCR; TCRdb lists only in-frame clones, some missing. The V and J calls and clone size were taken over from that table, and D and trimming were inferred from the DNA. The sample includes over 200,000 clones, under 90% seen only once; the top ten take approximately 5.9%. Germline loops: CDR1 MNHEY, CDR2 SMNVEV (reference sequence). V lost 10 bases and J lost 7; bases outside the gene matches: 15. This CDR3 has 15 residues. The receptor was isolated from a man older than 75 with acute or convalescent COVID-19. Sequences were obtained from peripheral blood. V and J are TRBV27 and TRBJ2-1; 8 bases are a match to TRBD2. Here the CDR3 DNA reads TGTGCCACCCGGGCTGTCCCCGGGGGGGGGAATGAGCAGTTCTTC. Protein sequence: CATRAVPGGGNEQFF.